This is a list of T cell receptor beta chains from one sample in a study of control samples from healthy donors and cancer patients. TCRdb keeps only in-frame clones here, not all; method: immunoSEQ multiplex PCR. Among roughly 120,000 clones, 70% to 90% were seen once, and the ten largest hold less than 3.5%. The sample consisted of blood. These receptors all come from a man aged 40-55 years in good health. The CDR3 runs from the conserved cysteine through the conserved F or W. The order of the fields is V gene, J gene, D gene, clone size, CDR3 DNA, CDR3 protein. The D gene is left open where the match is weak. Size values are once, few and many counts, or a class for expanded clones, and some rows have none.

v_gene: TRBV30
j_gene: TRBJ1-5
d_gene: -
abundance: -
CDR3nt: TGTGCCTGGAGTCCCCAGCTTACCCACGTCCAGCCCCAGCATTTT
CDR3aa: CAWSPQLTHVQPQHF

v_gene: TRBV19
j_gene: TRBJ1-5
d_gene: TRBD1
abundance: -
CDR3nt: TGTGCCAGTACAGGAAGGGACAGCCTTAGCAATCAGCCCCAGCATTTT
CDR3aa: CASTGRDSLSNQPQHF

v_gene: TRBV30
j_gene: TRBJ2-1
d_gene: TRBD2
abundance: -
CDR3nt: TGTGCCTGGAGTCTGACTAGCGGGGGCGATGAGCAGTTCTTC
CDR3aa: CAWSLTSGGDEQFF

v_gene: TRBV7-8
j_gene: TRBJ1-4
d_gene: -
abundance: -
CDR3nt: TGTGCCAGCAGCCCAATCGTAAGAACTAATGAAAAACTGTTTTTT
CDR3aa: CASSPIVRTNEKLFF

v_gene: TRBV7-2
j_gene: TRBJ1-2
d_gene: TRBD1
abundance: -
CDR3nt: TGTGCCAGCAGCTTAGCGCGAAACAGGGGGGCCTATGGCTACACCTTC
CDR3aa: CASSLARNRGAYGYTF

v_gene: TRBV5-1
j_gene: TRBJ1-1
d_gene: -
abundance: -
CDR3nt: TGCGCCAGCAGCCGTAACACTGAAGCTTTCTTT
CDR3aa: CASSRNTEAFF

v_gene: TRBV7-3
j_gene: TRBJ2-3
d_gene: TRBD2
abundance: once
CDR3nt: TGTGCCAGCAGCGTACTAGCGGCTAGCACAGATACGCAGTATTTT
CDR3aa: CASSVLAASTDTQYF

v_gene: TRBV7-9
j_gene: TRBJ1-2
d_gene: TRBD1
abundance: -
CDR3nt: TGTGCCAGCAGCTTAGGTCAGGGGGCCTATGGCTACACCTTC
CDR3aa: CASSLGQGAYGYTF

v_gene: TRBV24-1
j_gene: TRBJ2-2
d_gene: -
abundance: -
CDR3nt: TGTGCCACCAGTGATTCAATCGCCGCGGCAGGGGTGATCGGCACCGGGGAGCTGTTTTTT
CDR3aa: CATSDSIAAAGVIGTGELFF

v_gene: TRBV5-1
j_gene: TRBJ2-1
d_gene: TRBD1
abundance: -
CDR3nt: TGCGCCAGCTTTCCGGGACAGTCCTACAATGAGCAGTTCTTC
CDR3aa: CASFPGQSYNEQFF

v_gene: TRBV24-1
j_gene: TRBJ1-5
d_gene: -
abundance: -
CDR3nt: TGTGCCACCAGTACCGGACGACATAGCAATCAGCCCCAGCATTTT
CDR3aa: CATSTGRHSNQPQHF

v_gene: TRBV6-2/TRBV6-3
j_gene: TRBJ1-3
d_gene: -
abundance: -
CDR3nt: TGTGCCAGCAGTGGAACATCAGGAACTGGAAACACCATATATTTT
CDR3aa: CASSGTSGTGNTIYF

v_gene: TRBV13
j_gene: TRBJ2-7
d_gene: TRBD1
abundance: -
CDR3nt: TGTGCCAGCAGCAGGGACAGGGGGTCGAGCTCCTACGAGCAGTACTTC
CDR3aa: CASSRDRGSSSYEQYF

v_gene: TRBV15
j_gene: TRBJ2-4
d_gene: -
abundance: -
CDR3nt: TGTGCCACCAGCAGTTATAACAGGGCATTGGGGATAAGGGCCAAAAACATTCAGTACTTC
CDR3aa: CATSSYNRALGIRAKNIQYF

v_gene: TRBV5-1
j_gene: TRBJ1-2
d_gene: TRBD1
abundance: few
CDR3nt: TGCGCCAGCAGCTTGTCGGGACAGGGGACTGGCTACACCTTC
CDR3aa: CASSLSGQGTGYTF

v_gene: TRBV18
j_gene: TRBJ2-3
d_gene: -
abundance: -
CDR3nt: TGTGCCAGCTCACCTTCTTTAGGGCCAGATACGCAGTATTTT
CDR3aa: CASSPSLGPDTQYF

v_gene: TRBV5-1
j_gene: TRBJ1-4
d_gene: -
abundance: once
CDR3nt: TGCGCCAGCAGCGTTCAGGGAAGTTCAACTAATGAAAAACTGTTTTTT
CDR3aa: CASSVQGSSTNEKLFF

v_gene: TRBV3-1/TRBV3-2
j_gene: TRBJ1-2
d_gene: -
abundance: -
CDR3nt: TGTGCCAGCAGCCGATCAGGGGAGGGTGGCTACACCTTC
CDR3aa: CASSRSGEGGYTF

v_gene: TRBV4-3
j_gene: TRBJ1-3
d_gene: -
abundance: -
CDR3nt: TGCGCCAGCAGCCCACGAGAGGGCCCAGGAAACACCATATATTTT
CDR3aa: CASSPREGPGNTIYF

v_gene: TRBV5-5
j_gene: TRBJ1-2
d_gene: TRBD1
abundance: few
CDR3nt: TGTGCCAGCAGCGCCCCGACTCAGGGGGACTATGGCTACACCTTC
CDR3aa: CASSAPTQGDYGYTF

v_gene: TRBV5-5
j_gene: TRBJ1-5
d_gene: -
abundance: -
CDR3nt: TGTGCCAGCAGCTTGGTAGATAGCAATCGGCCCCAGCATTTT
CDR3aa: CASSLVDSNRPQHF

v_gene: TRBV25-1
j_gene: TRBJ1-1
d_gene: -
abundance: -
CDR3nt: TGTGCCAGCAGTGAGGGGGGGTCGGTAGACACTGAAGCTTTCTTT
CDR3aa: CASSEGGSVDTEAFF

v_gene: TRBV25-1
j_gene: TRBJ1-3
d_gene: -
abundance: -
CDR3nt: TGTGCCAGCAGTGATCCGGGACATTTCTTCTCTGGAAACACCATATATTTT
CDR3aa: CASSDPGHFFSGNTIYF

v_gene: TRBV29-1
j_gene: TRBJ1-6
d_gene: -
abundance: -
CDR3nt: TGCAGCGCGAGGGGCTCATATAATTCACCCCTCCACTTT
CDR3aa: CSARGSYNSPLHF

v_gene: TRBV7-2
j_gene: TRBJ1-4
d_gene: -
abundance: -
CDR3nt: TGTGCCAGCAGCTTAGGGGCCGGGACTGGGAATGAAAAACTGTTTTTT
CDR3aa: CASSLGAGTGNEKLFF

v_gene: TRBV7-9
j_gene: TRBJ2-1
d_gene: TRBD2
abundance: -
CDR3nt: TGTGCCAGCAGCACCGGACTAGCGGGGGGCTACAATGAGCAGTTCTTC
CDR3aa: CASSTGLAGGYNEQFF

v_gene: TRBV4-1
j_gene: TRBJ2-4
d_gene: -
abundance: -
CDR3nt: TGCGCCAGCAGCCACCCCCCCGACGGGGTTAATATAAACATTCAGTACTTC
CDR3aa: CASSHPPDGVNINIQYF

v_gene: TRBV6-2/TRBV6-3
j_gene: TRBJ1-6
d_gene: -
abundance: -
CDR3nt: TGTGCCAGCAGTTACGAGGCAGAAAGATCACCCCTCCACTTT
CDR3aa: CASSYEAERSPLHF

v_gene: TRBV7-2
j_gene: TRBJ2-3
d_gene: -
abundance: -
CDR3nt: TGTGCCAGCAGCCTCGGACGGAGCACAGATACGCAGTATTTT
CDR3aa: CASSLGRSTDTQYF

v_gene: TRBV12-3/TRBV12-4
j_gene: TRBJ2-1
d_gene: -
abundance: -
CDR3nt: TGTGCCAGCAGTTTAGTGCAGCTCGTTGAGCAGTTCTTC
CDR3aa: CASSLVQLVEQFF

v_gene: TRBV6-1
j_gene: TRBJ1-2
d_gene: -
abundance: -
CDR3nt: TGTGCCAGCAGTGAACCAGGACGGACCTCCACGGGGTATGGCTACACCTTC
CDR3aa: CASSEPGRTSTGYGYTF

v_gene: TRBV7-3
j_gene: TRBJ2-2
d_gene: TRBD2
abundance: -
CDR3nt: TGTGCCAGCAGCCCGATGGGACTAGCGGGGACGAACACCGGGGAGCTGTTTTTT
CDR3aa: CASSPMGLAGTNTGELFF

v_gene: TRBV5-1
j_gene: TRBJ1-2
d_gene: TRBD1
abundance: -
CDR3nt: TGCGCCAGCAGCGCGGGACAGGGGTCTAGGTATGGCTACACCTTC
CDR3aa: CASSAGQGSRYGYTF

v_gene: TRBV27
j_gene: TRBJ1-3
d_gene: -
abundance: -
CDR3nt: TGTGCCAGCAGTTTTCGAGGGGGGGCTGGAAACACCATATATTTT
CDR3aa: CASSFRGGAGNTIYF

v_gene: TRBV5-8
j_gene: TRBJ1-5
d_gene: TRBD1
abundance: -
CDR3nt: TGTGCCAGCAGCCCCGGGACAGGGGTTTATCAGCCCCAGCATTTT
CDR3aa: CASSPGTGVYQPQHF

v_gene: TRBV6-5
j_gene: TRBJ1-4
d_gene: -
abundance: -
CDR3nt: TGTGCCAGCAGGAGACACCAAACCGAAAAACTGTTTTTT
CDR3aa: CASRRHQTEKLFF

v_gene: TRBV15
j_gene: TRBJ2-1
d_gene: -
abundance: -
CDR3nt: TGTGCCACCAGCAGAGATCTCTCGTACCCTGACAATGAGCAGTTCTTC
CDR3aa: CATSRDLSYPDNEQFF

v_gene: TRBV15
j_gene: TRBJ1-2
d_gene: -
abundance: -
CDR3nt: TGTGCCACCAGCAGAGGGGCAGGGATAAATGGCTACACCTTC
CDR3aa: CATSRGAGINGYTF

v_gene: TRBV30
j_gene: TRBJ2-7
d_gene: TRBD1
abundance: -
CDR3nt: TGTGCCTGGACTCCGGACAGGTACGGCGAGCAGTACTTC
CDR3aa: CAWTPDRYGEQYF

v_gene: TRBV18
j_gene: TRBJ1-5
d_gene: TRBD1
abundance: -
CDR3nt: TGTGCCAGCTCAGCGAAGACAGGGGGCCAACAGCCCCAGCATTTT
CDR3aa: CASSAKTGGQQPQHF

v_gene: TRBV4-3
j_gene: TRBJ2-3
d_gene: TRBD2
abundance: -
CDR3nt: TGCGCCAGCAGCCAAGATCCCCGGGGGGGCCGGACAGATACGCAGTATTTT
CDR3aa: CASSQDPRGGRTDTQYF

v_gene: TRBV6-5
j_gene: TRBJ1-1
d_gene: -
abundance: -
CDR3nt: TGTGCCAGCAGTTACTCCAGGCGGGGCACTGAAGCTTTCTTT
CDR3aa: CASSYSRRGTEAFF

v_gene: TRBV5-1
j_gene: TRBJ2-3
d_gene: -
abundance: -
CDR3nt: TGCGCCAGCAGCTTCGGACTACCCAGCACAGATACGCAGTATTTT
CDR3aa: CASSFGLPSTDTQYF

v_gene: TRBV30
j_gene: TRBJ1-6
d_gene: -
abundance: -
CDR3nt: TGTGCCTGGAGTGTTGCAGGGTCTATTTATTCACCCCTCCACTTT
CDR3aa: CAWSVAGSIYSPLHF

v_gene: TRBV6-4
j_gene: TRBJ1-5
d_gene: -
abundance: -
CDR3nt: TGTGCCAGCAGTGGGGATCAGCCCCAGCATTTT
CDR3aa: CASSGDQPQHF

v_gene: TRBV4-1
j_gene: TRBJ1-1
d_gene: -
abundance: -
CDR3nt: TGCGCCAGCAGCCAAGATTCTCTCAGGCTCCCCATGAACACTGAAGCTTTCTTT
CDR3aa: CASSQDSLRLPMNTEAFF

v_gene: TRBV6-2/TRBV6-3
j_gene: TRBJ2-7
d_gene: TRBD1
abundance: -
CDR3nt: TGTGCCAGCAGTGAGGGACAGGGGCAGTACTTC
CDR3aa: CASSEGQGQYF

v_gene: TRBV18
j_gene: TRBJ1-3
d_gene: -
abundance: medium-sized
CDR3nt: TGTGCCAGCTCACCACCGGGTAATGGAAACACCATATATTTT
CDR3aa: CASSPPGNGNTIYF

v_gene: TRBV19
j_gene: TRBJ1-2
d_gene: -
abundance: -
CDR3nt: TGTGCCAGTAGTATCTGGTCGGTAGGGATCCGCTATGGCTACACCTTC
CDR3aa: CASSIWSVGIRYGYTF

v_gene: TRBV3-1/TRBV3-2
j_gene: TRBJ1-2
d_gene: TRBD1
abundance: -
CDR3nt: TGTGCCAGCAGCCGACAGGGGACGGCAGCTAACTATGGCTACACCTTC
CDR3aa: CASSRQGTAANYGYTF

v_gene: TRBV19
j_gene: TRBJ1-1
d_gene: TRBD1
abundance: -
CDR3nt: TGTGCCAGTAGTGCTCAGACAGGGCTCAACACTGAAGCTTTCTTT
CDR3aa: CASSAQTGLNTEAFF

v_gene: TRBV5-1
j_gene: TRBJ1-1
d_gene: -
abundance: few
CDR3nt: TGCGCCAGCGGGGGAGGGGCTCGGACTGAAGCTTTCTTT
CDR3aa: CASGGGARTEAFF

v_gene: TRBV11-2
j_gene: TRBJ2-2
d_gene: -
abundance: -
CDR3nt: TGTGCCAGCAGCTTTGGGGCCTGGGGGGCCCACACCGGGGAGCTGTTTTTT
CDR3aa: CASSFGAWGAHTGELFF

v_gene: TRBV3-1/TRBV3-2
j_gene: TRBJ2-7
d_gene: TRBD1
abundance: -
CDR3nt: TGTGCCAGCAGCCAATCCCCGGGACAGGGGGCTGACGAGCAGTACTTC
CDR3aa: CASSQSPGQGADEQYF

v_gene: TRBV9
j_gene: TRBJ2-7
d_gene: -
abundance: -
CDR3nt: TGTGCCAGCAGCCTACAGGGTGGGTCCTACGAGCAGTACTTC
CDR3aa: CASSLQGGSYEQYF

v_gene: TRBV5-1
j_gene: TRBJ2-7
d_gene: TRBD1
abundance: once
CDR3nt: TGCGCCAGCAGCTTCCGGACAGGATACAACTACGAGCAGTACTTC
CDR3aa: CASSFRTGYNYEQYF

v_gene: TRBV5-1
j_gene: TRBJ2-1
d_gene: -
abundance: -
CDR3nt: TGCGCCAGCAGCCCGGAAGGACAGACCAATGAGCAGTTCTTC
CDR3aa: CASSPEGQTNEQFF

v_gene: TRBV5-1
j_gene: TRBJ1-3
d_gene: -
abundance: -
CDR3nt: TGCGCCAGCAGCTTGGATCAAAGCTCTGGAAACACCATATATTTT
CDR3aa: CASSLDQSSGNTIYF

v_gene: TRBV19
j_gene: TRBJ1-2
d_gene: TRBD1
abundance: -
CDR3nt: TGTGCCAGTAGTCCCGGACAGGGGGCTTTCTATGGCTACACCTTC
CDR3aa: CASSPGQGAFYGYTF